This is a list of T cell receptor beta chains from one sample in a study of beta chain features in type 1 diabetes. Data came from immunoSEQ multiplex PCR; TCRdb stores just in-frame clones and leaves some out. The data contain 310,000 or so clones, about 10% of them singletons. The material sequenced was naive CD4+ T cells from blood. The origin of the receptors is a young woman in good health. The CDR3 runs from the conserved cysteine through the conserved F or W. The order of the fields is J gene, clone size, D gene, V gene, CDR3 protein, CDR3 DNA. A D gene is named only where the DNA matches it firmly. Clone size is not always given. Where it is, it says once, few, many or a class for expanded clones.

J gene: TRBJ2-1
clone size: NA
D gene: TRBD2
V gene: TRBV28
CDR3 protein: CASSLGGLAGGNEQFF
CDR3 DNA: TGTGCCAGCAGTTTAGGAGGACTAGCGGGAGGGAATGAGCAGTTCTTC

J gene: TRBJ2-2
clone size: few
D gene: TRBD2
V gene: TRBV5-1
CDR3 protein: CASSLVASGRNTGELFF
CDR3 DNA: TGCGCCAGCAGCTTGGTAGCTAGCGGGAGGAACACCGGGGAGCTGTTTTTT

J gene: TRBJ1-1
clone size: few
D gene: TRBD1
V gene: TRBV6-5
CDR3 protein: CASRDRGDGEAFF
CDR3 DNA: TGTGCCAGCCGGGACAGGGGGGACGGTGAAGCTTTCTTT

J gene: TRBJ2-7
clone size: NA
D gene: NA
V gene: TRBV6-5
CDR3 protein: CASRGTPGNHEQYF
CDR3 DNA: TGTGCCAGCAGGGGGACTCCGGGCAACCACGAGCAGTACTTC

J gene: TRBJ2-4
clone size: few
D gene: NA
V gene: TRBV6-1
CDR3 protein: CASSEWAGVVYF
CDR3 DNA: TGTGCCAGCAGTGAATGGGCCGGGGTAGTCTACTTC

J gene: TRBJ1-5
clone size: NA
D gene: TRBD1
V gene: TRBV10-3
CDR3 protein: CAISDEGAINQPQHF
CDR3 DNA: TGTGCCATCAGTGACGAGGGGGCCATCAATCAGCCCCAGCATTTT

J gene: TRBJ2-1
clone size: few
D gene: NA
V gene: TRBV7-8
CDR3 protein: CASSLATENEQFF
CDR3 DNA: TGTGCCAGCAGCTTAGCGACGGAGAATGAGCAGTTCTTC

J gene: TRBJ1-1
clone size: NA
D gene: TRBD1
V gene: TRBV29-1
CDR3 protein: CSVQGPGGTEAFF
CDR3 DNA: TGCAGCGTTCAAGGGCCAGGGGGCACTGAAGCTTTCTTT

J gene: TRBJ2-7
clone size: few
D gene: TRBD1
V gene: TRBV19
CDR3 protein: CASSLARQGSYEQYF
CDR3 DNA: TGTGCCAGTAGTTTAGCAAGACAGGGGAGCTACGAGCAGTACTTC

J gene: TRBJ1-1
clone size: NA
D gene: TRBD1
V gene: TRBV4-2
CDR3 protein: CASSPPGQGTTEAFF
CDR3 DNA: TGTGCCAGCAGCCCACCGGGACAGGGGACCACTGAAGCTTTCTTT

J gene: TRBJ2-3
clone size: few
D gene: TRBD2
V gene: TRBV11-1
CDR3 protein: CASSLRAGGPEDTQYF
CDR3 DNA: TGTGCCAGCAGCTTACGGGCGGGAGGGCCGGAAGATACGCAGTATTTT

J gene: TRBJ2-5
clone size: few
D gene: NA
V gene: TRBV7-7
CDR3 protein: CASSLDGRHQETQYF
CDR3 DNA: TGTGCTAGCAGCTTAGATGGCAGGCACCAAGAGACCCAGTACTTC

J gene: TRBJ2-7
clone size: NA
D gene: TRBD1
V gene: TRBV6-5
CDR3 protein: CASSYSGTGGSYEQYF
CDR3 DNA: TGTGCCAGCAGCTACTCCGGGACAGGGGGTTCGTACGAGCAGTACTTC

J gene: TRBJ1-5
clone size: few
D gene: TRBD1
V gene: TRBV19
CDR3 protein: CASSRQGVGDQPQHF
CDR3 DNA: TGTGCCAGTAGTCGACAGGGTGTTGGGGATCAGCCCCAGCATTTT

J gene: TRBJ1-4
clone size: NA
D gene: NA
V gene: TRBV28
CDR3 protein: CASSFYTSTVTAKLFF
CDR3 DNA: TGTGCCAGCAGTTTTTATACCAGCACAGTAACAGCAAAACTGTTTTTT

J gene: TRBJ2-7
clone size: few
D gene: TRBD1
V gene: TRBV7-9
CDR3 protein: CASSFLTGFSYEQYF
CDR3 DNA: TGTGCCAGCAGCTTCCTGACAGGGTTCTCCTACGAGCAGTACTTC

J gene: TRBJ2-3
clone size: NA
D gene: TRBD1
V gene: TRBV6-5
CDR3 protein: CASAQGMSSDTQYF
CDR3 DNA: TGTGCCAGCGCACAGGGGATGAGCTCAGATACGCAGTATTTT

J gene: TRBJ2-5
clone size: few
D gene: TRBD1
V gene: TRBV30
CDR3 protein: CAWSPTDRAGETQYF
CDR3 DNA: TGTGCCTGGAGCCCCACCGACAGGGCGGGAGAGACCCAGTACTTC

J gene: TRBJ1-5
clone size: few
D gene: TRBD1
V gene: TRBV29-1
CDR3 protein: CSVGQGAQPQHF
CDR3 DNA: TGCAGCGTGGGCCAGGGGGCTCAGCCCCAGCATTTT

J gene: TRBJ2-7
clone size: NA
D gene: TRBD2
V gene: TRBV28
CDR3 protein: CASSLGGSEQYF
CDR3 DNA: TGTGCCAGCAGTTTGGGAGGGAGCGAGCAGTACTTC

J gene: TRBJ2-2
clone size: few
D gene: NA
V gene: TRBV6-5
CDR3 protein: CASSRDSTGELFF
CDR3 DNA: TGTGCCAGCAGTCGCGACAGCACCGGGGAGCTGTTTTTT

J gene: TRBJ2-3
clone size: NA
D gene: TRBD1
V gene: TRBV13
CDR3 protein: CASSSLGQGFADTQYF
CDR3 DNA: TGTGCCAGCAGCTCCCTAGGACAGGGCTTCGCAGATACGCAGTATTTT

J gene: TRBJ2-1
clone size: few
D gene: NA
V gene: TRBV4-3
CDR3 protein: CASSQDFGGVREQFF
CDR3 DNA: TGCGCCAGCAGCCAAGATTTCGGGGGAGTACGTGAGCAGTTCTTC

J gene: TRBJ2-7
clone size: few
D gene: NA
V gene: TRBV28
CDR3 protein: CASISPGQAYEQYF
CDR3 DNA: TGTGCCAGCATTTCTCCGGGACAAGCCTACGAGCAGTACTTC

J gene: TRBJ2-7
clone size: few
D gene: TRBD1
V gene: TRBV2
CDR3 protein: CASSDDRAYEQYF
CDR3 DNA: TGTGCCAGCAGTGACGACAGGGCCTACGAGCAGTACTTC

J gene: TRBJ2-1
clone size: few
D gene: NA
V gene: TRBV7-9
CDR3 protein: CASSRAGGDNEQFF
CDR3 DNA: TGTGCCAGCAGTCGGGCAGGAGGAGACAATGAGCAGTTCTTC

J gene: TRBJ2-4
clone size: few
D gene: TRBD1
V gene: TRBV7-2
CDR3 protein: CASSSPDRAENIQYF
CDR3 DNA: TGTGCCAGCAGCTCGCCGGACAGGGCGGAAAACATTCAGTACTTC

J gene: TRBJ2-7
clone size: NA
D gene: TRBD1
V gene: TRBV29-1
CDR3 protein: CSVDQPGQGSYEQYF
CDR3 DNA: TGCAGCGTTGATCAACCGGGACAGGGCTCCTACGAGCAGTACTTC

J gene: TRBJ1-2
clone size: few
D gene: NA
V gene: TRBV7-9
CDR3 protein: CASSEQSFYGYTF
CDR3 DNA: TGTGCCAGCAGCGAACAGAGTTTCTATGGCTACACCTTC